The present TCR beta chain was sequenced within a study of T cells in Graves' hyperthyroidism and ophthalmopathy. The CDR3 spans 15 residues. Germline values: CDR1 MNHEY, CDR2 SVGEGT. The junction had 10 bases not matched to a gene; V was cut back by 6 bases and J by 5 bases. This clonotype was found many times. RNA transcripts were the template for amplifying TCR beta CDR3 regions. When the TCR CDR3 underwent first-round RT-PCR, the HTBI primer set was used. A single record per CDR3 protein comes from TCRdb applying MiXCR to the multiplex PCR reads. The sample has 350,000 to 450,000 distinct CDR3 sequences, over 11% seen once.

The sequence derives from a man aged 45-60 years with Graves' ophthalmopathy. What was sequenced was blood. The rearrangement uses TRBV6-2 or TRBV6-3 and TRBJ2-7, with TRBD1 matching over 10 bases. In DNA form, the CDR3 reads TGTGCCAGCAGAGAGACCGGGACAGGGGCCGACGAGCAGTACTTC. Translated, it gives CASRETGTGADEQYF.